This T cell receptor (beta chain) is drawn from a study of beta chain features in type 1 diabetes. Study-level points and caveats: Among patients with Type 1 diabetes, TCRB CDR3s were moderately but significantly shorter in every one of the four CD4+ subsets. Comparison showed that naive, central memory and Treg TCRB repertoires appeared more similar among patients than among healthy donors. VDJ junctions from type 1 diabetes patients carried fewer insertions and larger deletions.

Deletions cut 8 bases from V and 3 bases from J, with 14 bases between. The germline CDR1 and CDR2 sequences are GTSNPN and SVGIG (reference sequence). The CDR3 totals 13 residues. The study reverse transcribed the entire isolated RNA, so it sequenced expressed TCRB transcripts. It was found that naive, central memory and regulatory T cell samples averaged around 3.8 million reads. Sequencing was performed with immunoSEQ multiplex PCR; in TCRdb, only in-frame clones are kept and a portion is missing. The sample lists just under 150,000 clones; about 13% were seen once. Using CD45RO/CCR7/CD25/CD127/CD95/CD27, CD4+ naive, central memory, regulatory and stem cell-like memory cells were sorted. Only a few counts were recorded for this clone. Its antigen remains unidentified.

This clonotype originated in a man aged 18 to 29 with type 1 diabetes. The V and J genes are TRBV30 and TRBJ1-5; TRBD1 is a possible D gene (5 bases). The source material was central memory CD4+ T cells from blood. The CDR3 region is CALQRGDNQPQHF. DNA of the CDR3: TGTGCCCTCCAACGAGGGGACAATCAGCCCCAGCATTTT.